The next 5 T cell receptor beta chains were all read from a single sample in a study of blood T cell repertoires in COVID-19. Profiled with immunoSEQ multiplex PCR; TCRdb holds only in-frame clones, not every one. The top ten hold about 0.7% of the sample, which has some 260,000 clones, 88% seen once. The specimen sequenced was peripheral blood. Every receptor here comes from a human donor in a cohort sampled during active COVID-19.

This chain connects TRBV12-3 or TRBV12-4 to TRBJ2-3, with no clear D. Trimming took off 8 bases at V and 5 bases at J, with 8 bases between the two ends. This CDR3 spans 11 amino acids. This CDR3 reads CASRYLDTQYF. The DNA of the CDR3 is TGTGCCAGCCGATACTTAGATACGCAGTATTTT.

The rearrangement joins TRBV27 to TRBJ1-3; 7 nucleotides agree with TRBD1. V gave up 6 bases and J gave up 3 bases; unmatched junction bases: 2. Germline CDR1 and CDR2: MNHEY and SMNVEV (reference sequence). This CDR3 comprises 13 residues. The CDR3 nucleotides are TGTGCCAGCAGGGGGACAGTTGGAAACACCATATATTTT. It codes for CASRGTVGNTIYF.

Written as DNA, the CDR3 is TGTGCCAGCAGTCCACGACAGCTACAGTACGAGCAGTACTTC. Translating gives CASSPRQLQYEQYF. This chain connects TRBV6-5 to TRBJ2-7; D perhaps matches TRBD1 (5 bases). Between the trimmed V and J ends, which lost 5 bases and 4 bases, there was a span of 15 bases. Germline V gives CDR1 MNHEY, CDR2 SVGAGI. The CDR3 sequence is 14 residues long.

This clone occurred once. J is TRBJ1-2 and V is TRBV4-3; possible D gene TRBD1, 6 bases. The V end was cut by 1 base, the J end by 4 bases, with 7 bases between. The length of the CDR3 is 13 residues. Germline V gene lookup returns CDR1 LGHNA and CDR2 YSLEER. CDR3 coding DNA: TGCGCCAGCAGCCAAGTCAGGGGCTATGGCTACACCTTC. It encodes CASSQVRGYGYTF.

On this clone: This sample includes further DNA sequences coding for the same CDR3. CDR3 sequence (DNA): TGTGCCAGCAGCGTAGGGGGAGTGAACACTGAAGCTTTCTTT. Translated: CASSVGGVNTEAFF. V and J are TRBV9 and TRBJ1-1; no definite D call. Trimming removed 0 bases at V and 0 bases at J, with 6 bases between. Germline CDR1 and CDR2: SGDLS and YYNGEE. This CDR3 spans 14 amino acids.